This T cell receptor (beta chain) appears in the sequencing data of a study of response to subunit inactivated influenza vaccine (dated by TCRdb to 2016 to 2018). With regard to the full study: To follow how T cells responded to a trivalent subunit inactivated influenza vaccine, the researchers relied on deep quantitative profiling of the T cell receptor repertoire. Beyond this particular receptor, the publication reports: It was suggested by the authors that each seasonal influenza vaccination may recruit only a limited number of new T cells.

A note on this clonotype: What this receptor recognizes is not known. It has no much larger one-base neighbor in the sample; base qualities were not kept.

The germline V gene (reference sequence) specifies DFQATT as CDR1 and SNEGSKA as CDR2. Here V drops 6 bases and J drops 4 bases, and the junction holds 6 bases not matched to any gene. The CDR3 starts with the cysteine, ends with the phenylalanine, and has 13 residues. Only CDR3 DNA is held: 39 bases, read in frame from base 1. The library was generated by RT-PCR. Instrument on record: Illumina HiSeq 2500. The public reads were run again by TCRdb, first through fastp at Q25 and then through MiXCR, and only productive beta chains were kept. Rows with one shared CDR3 protein collapse into an entry with the most common genes and DNA. The sample data list about 780,000 distinct CDR3 sequences, and about 18% of these were observed just once. The ten largest clones represent about 11% of the sample.

Sequencing used PBMCs from blood, obtained more than 4 days after vaccination. The sequence came from a middle-aged man who received an inactivated influenza vaccine. Donor details come from another sample of the same person, matched by shared clones. This chain joins TRBV20-1 to TRBJ1-5; 7 of the junction bases match TRBD1. The CDR3 here reads CSAPDRENQPQHF. The DNA sequence reads TGCAGTGCGCCCGACAGGGAGAATCAGCCCCAGCATTTT.